The 19 T cell receptor beta chains in this list originate from one sample, sequenced in a study of blood T cell repertoires in COVID-19. Libraries were prepared by immunoSEQ multiplex PCR; TCRdb keeps only in-frame clonotypes and omits some of them. The sample yields about 62,000 clones, about four fifths seen once. Sequenced: peripheral blood. Receptor source: a woman aged 50 to 65 with active or convalescent COVID-19.

This chain links TRBV10-1 with TRBJ1-1; the D is unclear. The V gene's germline CDR1 is WNHNN and CDR2 SYGVQD (reference sequence). CDR3 length: 13 residues. Trimming left V 1 base short and J 2 bases short, with 5 bases between. The CDR3 reads CASSEFLNTEAFF. DNA for the CDR3: TGCGCCAGCAGTGAGTTTCTCAACACTGAAGCTTTCTTT.

Regarding this clone: The sample contains more than one DNA sequence encoding this CDR3. J is TRBJ2-1 and V is TRBV4-2; the match to TRBD2 covers 14 bases. J gave up 9 bases and V 4 bases, and 8 bases lay outside the gene matches. Germline assignment: CDR1 LGHNA and CDR2 YNFKEQ. The CDR3 is 16 residues long. The CDR3 loop reads CASSPRTSGRTGEQFF. Written as DNA, the CDR3 is TGTGCCAGCAGCCCGCGGACTAGCGGGAGGACGGGTGAGCAGTTCTTC.

The chain carries TRBV30 and TRBJ2-1; D not resolved. Germline lookup yields CDR1 GTSNPN and CDR2 SVGIG (reference sequence). The CDR3 is 12 amino acids. Deletions cut 2 bases from V and 7 bases from J, with 9 bases between. The DNA for the CDR3 is TGTGCCTGGAGTACCGGTCTGAATGAGCAGTTCTTC. Encoded protein: CAWSTGLNEQFF.

This clone was counted only a few times. The gene calls are TRBV30 and TRBJ1-6, with 8 bases lining up with TRBD1. Germline lookup yields CDR1 GTSNPN and CDR2 SVGIG (reference sequence). J lost 5 bases, V lost 1 base, and 1 base had no gene match. The CDR3 has 14 residues. The CDR3 protein is CAWSAGQDNSPLHF. The CDR3, as DNA: TGTGCCTGGAGTGCGGGACAGGATAATTCACCCCTCCACTTT.

The chain recombines TRBV15 with TRBJ1-2; weak D call: TRBD1 (6 bases). Germline values: CDR1 LNHNV, CDR2 YYDKDF (reference sequence). Trimming took off 0 bases at V and 3 bases at J, with 8 bases between the two ends. The length of the CDR3 is 14 residues. The CDR3 reads CATSRDRQDYGYTF. In DNA form, the CDR3 reads TGTGCCACCAGCAGAGATCGACAGGACTATGGCTACACCTTC.

The gene calls are TRBV5-6 and TRBJ1-1; a weak D match, TRBD1 (6 bases). This CDR3 is built from 16 residues. Trimming took off 4 bases at V and 1 base at J, with 17 bases between the two ends. Germline CDR1 reads SGHDT; CDR2 reads YYEEEE. CDR3 residues: CASSPILHRANTEAFF. DNA for the CDR3: TGTGCCAGCAGCCCGATCTTGCACAGGGCGAACACTGAAGCTTTCTTT.

This CDR3 is CASSKRGEYGYTF. The DNA for the CDR3 is TGTGCCAGCAGCAAACGGGGGGAATATGGCTACACCTTC. The V call is TRBV11-2, the J call TRBJ1-2, with a weak D call TRBD1 (5 bases). Per germline, CDR1 SGHAT and CDR2 FQNNGV. The CDR3 length is 13 residues. V dropped 5 bases and J dropped 5 bases, with 12 bases sitting between them. Supplemented by reference TRBV11-2 and TRBJ1-2, the full variable domain reads EAGVAQSPRYKIIEKRQSVAFWCNPISGHATLYWYQQILGQGPKLLIQFQNNGVVDDSQLPKDRFSAERLKGVDSTLKIQPAKLEDSAVYLCASSKRGEYGYTFGSGTRLTVV.

By share of the sample, this clone is medium-sized. The rearrangement uses TRBV28 and TRBJ2-1; a possible D gene is TRBD2 (5 bases). CDR1 and CDR2 (germline): MDHEN, SYDVKM. Trimming cost V 3 bases and J 0 bases, with 15 bases left between them. The CDR3 sequence is 17 residues long. CDR3 in DNA: TGTGCCAGCAGTTTCCCCGTTTCGGGGATCTCCTACAATGAGCAGTTCTTC. Its protein is CASSFPVSGISYNEQFF.

The chain couples TRBV7-8 to TRBJ1-1; 12 nucleotides line up with TRBD1. CDR1 is SGHVS and CDR2 is FQNEAQ in the germline V gene. The length of the CDR3 is 18 residues. V lost 0 bases, J lost 5 bases, and 10 bases stayed unmatched. CDR3 DNA sequence: TGTGCCAGCAGCTTAGCGCAGGGGACAGGGGGCGAATGGACTGAAGCTTTCTTT. It specifies CASSLAQGTGGEWTEAFF.

The sample holds one count of this clone. The V call is TRBV30, the J call TRBJ1-4; 10 nucleotides line up with TRBD1. The CDR3 runs to 16 residues. The V segment lost 1 base and the J segment 8 bases; nucleotides outside the gene matches: 10. Germline values: CDR1 GTSNPN, CDR2 SVGIG (reference sequence). The CDR3 region has the DNA TGTGCCTGGAGTGGATGGGGGACAGGGGCGGCGGAAAAACTGTTTTTT. Protein product: CAWSGWGTGAAEKLFF.

The chain employs TRBV7-2 and TRBJ2-1; D might be TRBD2 (5 bases). The CDR3 has 14 amino acids. The V gene lost 3 bases and the J gene lost 8 bases, with 14 bases spanning the gap. Per the germline V gene, CDR1 is SGHTA and CDR2 is FQGNSA. This chain's CDR3 is CASSLGRGADEQFF. Here the CDR3 DNA reads TGTGCCAGCAGCTTGGGCCGGGGTGCGGATGAGCAGTTCTTC. Complete variable domain (other parts from reference TRBV7-2 and TRBJ2-1): GAGVSQSPSNKVTEKGKDVELRCDPISGHTALYWYRQSLGQGLEFLIYFQGNSAPDKSGLPSDRFSAERTGGSVSTLTIQRTQQEDSAVYLCASSLGRGADEQFFGPGTRLTVL.

The rearrangement links TRBV15 to TRBJ1-2; possibly TRBD1 for D (5 bases). Germline V gene lookup returns CDR1 LNHNV and CDR2 YYDKDF (reference sequence). V dropped 0 bases and J dropped 2 bases, with 13 bases sitting between them. This CDR3 region has 16 residues. The DNA for the CDR3 is TGTGCCACCAGCAGAGATAGAGGCCAGGGAAACTATGGCTACACCTTC. Residues: CATSRDRGQGNYGYTF. The complete variable domain, with remaining parts taken from reference TRBV15 and TRBJ1-2, reads DAMVIQNPRYQVTQFGKPVTLSCSQTLNHNVMYWYQQKSSQAPKLLFHYYDKDFNNEADTPDNFQSRRPNTSFCFLDIRSPGLGDTAMYLCATSRDRGQGNYGYTFGSGTRLTVV.

The CDR3 protein is CASSSRYQGAANQPQHF. CDR3 in DNA: TGTGCCAGCAGTTCGCGATATCAGGGGGCTGCAAATCAGCCCCAGCATTTT. This chain connects TRBV25-1 to TRBJ1-5; the match to TRBD1 covers 8 bases. The CDR3 is 17 amino acids. Trimming cost V 5 bases and J 4 bases; bases outside gene matches: 13. CDR1 and CDR2 from the germline V gene are MGHDK and SYGVNS. Looking up the rest from reference TRBV25-1 and TRBJ1-5 gives the full variable domain: EADIYQTPRYLVIGTGKKITLECSQTMGHDKMYWYQQDPGMELHLIHYSYGVNSTEKGDLSSESTVSRIRTEHFPLTLESARPSHTSQYLCASSSRYQGAANQPQHFGDGTRLSIL.

The chain is built from TRBV14 and TRBJ1-2; D perhaps matches TRBD1 (5 bases). CDR3 length: 14 amino acids. The germline V and J ends were trimmed by 1 base and 4 bases, with 10 bases remaining between them. Germline V lookup: CDR1 SGHDN, CDR2 FVKESK. The CDR3 loop is CASSQVQQVYGYTF. For the CDR3, the DNA is TGTGCCAGCAGCCAAGTCCAACAGGTCTATGGCTACACCTTC.

The chain carries TRBV6-5 and TRBJ1-6; D gene uncertain. Germline V lookup: CDR1 MNHEY, CDR2 SVGAGI. With 6 bases removed from V and 7 bases from J, the gap between germline ends came to 16 bases. There are 15 residues in the CDR3. The CDR3 DNA reads TGTGCCAGCAGCCGCCCGGAGGGAAGGAATTCACCCCTCCACTTT. Amino acid sequence: CASSRPEGRNSPLHF.

This clone showed up just a few times. The rearrangement joins TRBV6-5 to TRBJ2-4, with 10 bases fitting TRBD1. The CDR3 sequence is 13 residues long. CDR1 is MNHEY, CDR2 SVGAGI, per germline. Trimming removed 8 bases from V and 7 bases from J; junction bases left unmatched: 5. For the CDR3, the DNA is TGTGCCAGCCTCCCGGGACAGGGGAACATTCAGTACTTC. Translating it yields CASLPGQGNIQYF.

CDR3 amino acids: CASSGQGTEQFF. The CDR3 nucleotides read TGTGCCAGCAGCGGACAGGGGACTGAGCAGTTCTTC. V is TRBV9 and J is TRBJ2-1; 8 nucleotides agree with TRBD1. V gave up 3 bases and J gave up 9 bases; unmatched junction bases: 2. The CDR3 has 12 amino acids. From germline, CDR1 is SGDLS and CDR2 YYNGEE.

By proportion, this clone is medium-sized. At the DNA level, this CDR3 is encoded by other sequences in the same sample as well. J is TRBJ2-2 and V is TRBV24-1; TRBD1 is a possible D gene (5 bases). Germline CDR1 is KGHDR and CDR2 is SFDVKD. V was trimmed by 4 bases and J by 4 bases, leaving 15 bases between them. This CDR3 contains 16 residues. In nucleotides, the CDR3 is TGTGCCACCAGTGACCCAGGGCAGGGTACCACCGGGGAGCTGTTTTTT. Amino acids: CATSDPGQGTTGELFF.

V usage is TRBV5-1 and J usage is TRBJ2-5, with a weak D call TRBD2 (6 bases). The CDR3 contains 15 residues. Germline V gene lookup returns CDR1 SGHRS and CDR2 YFSETQ. V lost 2 bases and J 5 bases, leaving 16 bases between the germline ends. The CDR3 is CASSFGTEGGETQYF. The CDR3 coding sequence is TGCGCCAGCAGCTTCGGGACGGAGGGTGGGGAGACCCAGTACTTC.